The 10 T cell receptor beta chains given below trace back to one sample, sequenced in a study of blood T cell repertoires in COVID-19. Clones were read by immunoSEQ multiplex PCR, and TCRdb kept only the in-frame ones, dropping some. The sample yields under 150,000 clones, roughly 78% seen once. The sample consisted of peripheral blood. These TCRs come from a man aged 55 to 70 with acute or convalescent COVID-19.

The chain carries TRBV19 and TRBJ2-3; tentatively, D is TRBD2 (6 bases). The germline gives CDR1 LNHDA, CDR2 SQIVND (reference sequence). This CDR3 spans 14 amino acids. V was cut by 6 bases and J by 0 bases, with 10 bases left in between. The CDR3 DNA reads TGTGCCAGTAGCAGACTAGGCAGCACAGATACGCAGTATTTT. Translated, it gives CASSRLGSTDTQYF.

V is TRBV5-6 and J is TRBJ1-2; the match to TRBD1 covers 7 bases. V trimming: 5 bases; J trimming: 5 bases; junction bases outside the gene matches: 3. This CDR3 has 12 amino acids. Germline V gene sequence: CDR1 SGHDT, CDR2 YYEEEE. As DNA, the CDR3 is TGTGCCAGCAGAGGGACAGCTTATGGCTACACCTTC. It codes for CASRGTAYGYTF.

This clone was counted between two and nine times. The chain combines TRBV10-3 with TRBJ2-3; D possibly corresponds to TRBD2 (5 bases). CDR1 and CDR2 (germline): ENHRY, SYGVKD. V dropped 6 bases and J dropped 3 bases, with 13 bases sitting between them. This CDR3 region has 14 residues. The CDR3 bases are TGTGCCATCAGCCCCGACGGGGTAACAGATACGCAGTATTTT. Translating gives CAISPDGVTDTQYF.

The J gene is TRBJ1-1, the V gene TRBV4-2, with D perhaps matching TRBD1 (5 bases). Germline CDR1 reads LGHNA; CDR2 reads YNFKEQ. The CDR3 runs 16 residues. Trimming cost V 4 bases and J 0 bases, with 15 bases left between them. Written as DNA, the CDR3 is TGTGCCAGCAGCCCAGATGGTAAGGGGATGAACACTGAAGCTTTCTTT. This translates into CASSPDGKGMNTEAFF.

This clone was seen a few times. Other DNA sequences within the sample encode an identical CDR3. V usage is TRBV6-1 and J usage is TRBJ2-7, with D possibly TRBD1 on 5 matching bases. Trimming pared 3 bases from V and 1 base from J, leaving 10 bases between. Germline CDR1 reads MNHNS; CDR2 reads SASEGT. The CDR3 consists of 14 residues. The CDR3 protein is CASSEGQGSYEQYF. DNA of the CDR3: TGTGCCAGCAGTGAGGGTCAGGGATCCTACGAGCAGTACTTC.

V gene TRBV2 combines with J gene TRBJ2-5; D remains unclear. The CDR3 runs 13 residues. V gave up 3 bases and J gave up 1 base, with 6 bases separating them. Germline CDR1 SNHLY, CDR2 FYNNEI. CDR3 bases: TGTGCCAGCAGTGAGAACTTCCAAGAGACCCAGTACTTC. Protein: CASSENFQETQYF.

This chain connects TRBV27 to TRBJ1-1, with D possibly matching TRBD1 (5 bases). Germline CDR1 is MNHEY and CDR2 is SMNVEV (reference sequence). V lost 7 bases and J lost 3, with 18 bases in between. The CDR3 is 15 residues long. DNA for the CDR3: TGTGCCAGCATCCCGGCCGGGGGGACTGACACTGAAGCTTTCTTT. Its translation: CASIPAGGTDTEAFF.

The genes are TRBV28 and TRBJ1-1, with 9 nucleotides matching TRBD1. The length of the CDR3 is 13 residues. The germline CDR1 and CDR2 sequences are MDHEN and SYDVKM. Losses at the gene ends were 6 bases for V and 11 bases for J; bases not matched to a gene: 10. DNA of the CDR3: TGTGCCAGCAGCCCCTCCCGGACAGGGGAGGCTTTCTTT. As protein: CASSPSRTGEAFF.

CDR3 in amino acids: CASREDRGQYF. In DNA form, the CDR3 reads TGTGCCAGCAGGGAGGACAGGGGTCAGTACTTC. The chain couples TRBV2 to TRBJ2-5; TRBD1 agrees at 9 bases. CDR1 SNHLY and CDR2 FYNNEI come from the germline V gene. The CDR3 length is 11 residues. J gave up 11 bases and V 6 bases, and 4 bases lay outside the gene matches.

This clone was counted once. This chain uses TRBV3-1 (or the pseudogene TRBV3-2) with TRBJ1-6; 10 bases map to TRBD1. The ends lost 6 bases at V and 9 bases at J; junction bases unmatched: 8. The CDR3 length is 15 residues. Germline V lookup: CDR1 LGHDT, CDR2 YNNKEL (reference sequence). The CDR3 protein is CASREGQGIRSPLHF. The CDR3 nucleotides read TGTGCCAGCAGGGAGGGACAGGGGATCCGTTCACCCCTCCACTTT.